These 22 T cell receptor beta chains originate from one sample sequenced in a study of blood T cell repertoires in COVID-19. Clones were read by immunoSEQ multiplex PCR, and TCRdb kept only the in-frame ones, dropping some. Among roughly 80,000 clones listed, 84% were seen once. Sequencing input: peripheral blood. These receptors all come from a man aged 50 to 60 with acute or convalescent COVID-19.

DNA of the CDR3: TGTGCCAGCAGCTTGAGGGGGGGAGGGTACAATGAGCAGTTCTTC. It translates to CASSLRGGGYNEQFF. The gene calls are TRBV11-3 and TRBJ2-1; D is possibly TRBD2 (7 bases). Germline lookup yields CDR1 SGHNT and CDR2 YENEEA. V was clipped by 3 bases and J by 4 bases, with 13 bases between them. The CDR3 loop spans 15 amino acids. Full variable domain (remainder filled in from reference TRBV11-3 and TRBJ2-1): EAGVVQSPRYKIIEKKQPVAFWCNPISGHNTLYWYLQNLGQGPELLIRYENEEAVDDSQLPKDRFSAERLKGVDSTLKIQPAELGDSAVYLCASSLRGGGYNEQFFGPGTRLTVL.

The V and J genes are TRBV5-1 and TRBJ2-5, with D hard to call. Germline loops: CDR1 SGHRS, CDR2 YFSETQ. The CDR3 sequence is 14 residues long. The ends were cut back, 4 bases at V and 0 bases at J, with 10 bases in the middle. CDR3: CASSLTTNQETQYF. In nucleotides, the CDR3 is TGCGCCAGCAGCCTTACAACAAACCAAGAGACCCAGTACTTC. Full variable domain (remainder filled in from reference TRBV5-1 and TRBJ2-5): KAGVTQTPRYLIKTRGQQVTLSCSPISGHRSVSWYQQTPGQGLQFLFEYFSETQRNKGNFPGRFSGRQFSNSRSEMNVSTLELGDSALYLCASSLTTNQETQYFGPGTRLLVL.

The chain recombines TRBV5-5 with TRBJ2-5, with 12 bases matching TRBD2. V trimming: 4 bases; J trimming: 2 bases; junction bases outside the gene matches: 6. This CDR3 is 16 amino acids long. CDR1 and CDR2 (germline): SGHKS, YYEKEE (reference sequence). In DNA form, the CDR3 reads TGTGCCAGCAGCCCTGGACTAGCGGGAATACAAGAGACCCAGTACTTC. Translating gives CASSPGLAGIQETQYF.

This clone was picked up a small number of times. The V call is TRBV20-1, the J call TRBJ2-5; TRBD2 matches at 9 bases. The trim removed 6 bases at V and 4 bases at J, leaving 15 bases unmatched. Germline V gene data show CDR1 as DFQATT and CDR2 as SNEGSKA (reference sequence). There are 16 residues in the CDR3. The chain's CDR3 is CSASTPGGRASETQYF. The DNA of the CDR3 is TGCAGTGCGAGTACCCCTGGCGGGAGGGCCTCAGAGACCCAGTACTTC.

This sequence joins TRBV29-1 and TRBJ2-5; maybe TRBD1 (6 bases). The CDR3 is 12 residues long. Germline-derived CDR1 and CDR2 are SQVTM and ANQGSEA. Trimming took off 5 bases at V and 4 bases at J, with 11 bases between the two ends. CDR3 nucleotides: TGCAGCGTTAGGGGGAAGGGAGAGACCCAGTACTTC. Its translation is CSVRGKGETQYF.

The CDR3 nucleotides are TGTGCCAGCAGTGCATCTTCTAGCGGGAGGCACTCTGGGACGCAGTATTTT. Translated, it gives CASSASSSGRHSGTQYF. V is TRBV2 and J is TRBJ2-3; 11 positions match TRBD2. CDR1 SNHLY and CDR2 FYNNEI come from the germline V gene. This CDR3 is 17 amino acids long. V lost 4 bases to trimming and J lost 9 bases; unmatched junction nucleotides: 15.

This clone was detected a few times. Other DNA sequences within the sample encode an identical CDR3. For the CDR3, the DNA is TGCGCCAGCAGCTTGGGGCGGAGGGGCGTGAGACAGGGGGTTGTTGGGGCCAACGTCCTGACTTTC. This translates into CASSLGRRGVRQGVVGANVLTF. The V and J genes are TRBV5-1 and TRBJ2-6, with 9 bases identical to TRBD1. The CDR3 totals 22 residues. Germline V CDR1 and CDR2: SGHRS, YFSETQ. J was trimmed by 3 bases and V by 0 bases; bases with no gene match: 19.

The V gene is TRBV29-1, the J gene TRBJ2-2; a possible D gene is TRBD2 (5 bases). The CDR3 is 15 residues long. V lost 1 base and J 1 base, leaving 10 bases between the germline ends. Germline values: CDR1 SQVTM, CDR2 ANQGSEA. The CDR3 reads CSVEATDLNTGELFF. DNA of the CDR3: TGCAGCGTTGAAGCGACGGACTTGAACACCGGGGAGCTGTTTTTT.

In its sample, this clone was seen once. This chain links TRBV4-1 with TRBJ1-1, with 8 bases matching TRBD1. Trimming took 1 base from V and 4 from J; bases not matched to a gene: 14. Germline-derived CDR1 and CDR2 are MGHRA and YSYEKL. The CDR3 runs to 18 residues. CDR3 sequence reads: CASSQGLNRGTLSTEAFF. The CDR3 DNA reads as TGCGCCAGCAGCCAAGGACTAAACAGGGGGACTTTGAGCACTGAAGCTTTCTTT.

V gene TRBV4-1 combines with J gene TRBJ2-3; TRBD2 matches at 7 bases. V trimming: 0 bases; J trimming: 6 bases; junction bases outside the gene matches: 9. Per the germline V gene, CDR1 is MGHRA and CDR2 is YSYEKL. The CDR3 length is 16 residues. The CDR3 sequence: CASSQEAGPSVDTQYF. In DNA, the CDR3 is TGCGCCAGCAGCCAAGAAGCGGGACCCTCTGTGGATACGCAGTATTTT.

The chain carries TRBV28 and TRBJ1-2; the D gene is possibly TRBD1 (5 bases). Trimming left V 9 bases short and J 3 bases short, with 8 bases between. Per germline, CDR1 MDHEN and CDR2 SYDVKM. CDR3 length: 11 residues. The CDR3, as DNA: TGTGCCAGTTCGACAGACTATGGCTACACCTTC. Protein: CASSTDYGYTF.

The chain joins TRBV28 to TRBJ2-4, with D possibly being TRBD1 (5 bases). Deletions cut 3 bases from V and 0 bases from J, with 6 bases between. CDR1 MDHEN and CDR2 SYDVKM come from the germline V gene. The CDR3 is made up of 14 amino acids. CDR3 region: CASSFTGAKNIQYF. CDR3 in DNA: TGTGCCAGCAGTTTCACAGGAGCCAAAAACATTCAGTACTTC.

The V call is TRBV30, the J call TRBJ1-1; 7 nucleotides agree with TRBD1. In germline, CDR1 is GTSNPN, CDR2 SVGIG (reference sequence). There are 16 residues in the CDR3. V lost 0 bases to trimming and J lost 1 base; unmatched junction nucleotides: 8. The DNA for the CDR3 is TGTGCCTGGAGTGTACACGGAGGGACAGCGAACACTGAAGCTTTCTTT. Its translation is CAWSVHGGTANTEAFF.

V usage is TRBV4-3 and J usage is TRBJ2-1, with 8 bases matching TRBD1. Germline loops: CDR1 LGHNA, CDR2 YSLEER. This CDR3 comprises 12 residues. V shed 2 bases, J shed 9 bases, and the junction held 0 bases outside the gene matches. CDR3 amino acids: CASSQTGGEQFF. The CDR3 DNA reads TGCGCCAGCAGCCAAACAGGGGGTGAGCAGTTCTTC.

The V and J genes are TRBV14 and TRBJ2-1, with 7 positions matching TRBD2. CDR1 SGHDN and CDR2 FVKESK come from the germline V gene. J lost 5 bases, V lost 4 bases, and 14 bases had no gene match. The CDR3 extends over 17 amino acids. CDR3 residues: CASSLLNPRDYNNEQFF. CDR3 nucleotide sequence: TGTGCCAGCAGCCTTTTAAACCCCCGGGACTACAACAATGAGCAGTTCTTC.

The table lists this clone with a few counts. The V gene is TRBV13, the J gene TRBJ2-1, with 7 bases identical to TRBD1. Germline CDR1 and CDR2: PRHDT and FYEKMQ (reference sequence). V gave up 6 bases and J gave up 1 base; unmatched junction bases: 12. The CDR3 contains 17 residues. This CDR3 reads CASRPATGIQSYNEQFF. The CDR3 DNA sequence: TGTGCCAGCAGGCCCGCGACAGGGATTCAGTCCTACAATGAGCAGTTCTTC.

This clone was counted a single time. The V call is TRBV6-2 or TRBV6-3, the J call TRBJ2-1; TRBD1 matches 8 bases. Trimming removed 2 bases from V and 7 bases from J; junction bases left unmatched: 19. CDR3 length: 19 residues. The germline gives CDR1 MNHEY, CDR2 SVGEGT. The CDR3 here is CASSYSRDRSLPHQNEQFF. The CDR3 coding sequence is TGTGCCAGCAGTTACAGCCGGGACAGGTCCCTCCCCCATCAAAATGAGCAGTTCTTC.

The V and J genes are TRBV6-5 and TRBJ2-7, with 9 bases identical to TRBD1. The V and J ends lost 6 bases and 5 bases, in that order; junction bases with no gene match: 5. Germline V gene lookup returns CDR1 MNHEY and CDR2 SVGAGI. This CDR3 comprises 13 residues. The CDR3 sequence is CASRGTGHDEQYF. The CDR3 region has the DNA TGTGCCAGCAGAGGGACAGGGCACGACGAGCAGTACTTC.

CDR3 DNA: TGTGCCAGCAGTCCCGACAGGGGCAATCAGCCCCAGCATTTT. Its translation is CASSPDRGNQPQHF. The chain couples TRBV28 to TRBJ1-5, with 7 bases aligning to TRBD1. CDR3 size: 14 residues. Losses at the gene ends were 5 bases for V and 2 bases for J; bases not matched to a gene: 3. CDR1 MDHEN and CDR2 SYDVKM come from the germline V gene.

The chain combines TRBV25-1 with TRBJ2-1; possible D gene TRBD1, 5 bases. Deletions cut 4 bases from V and 4 bases from J, with 14 bases between. The CDR3 loop spans 15 amino acids. Germline values: CDR1 MGHDK, CDR2 SYGVNS. The CDR3: CASSARLPGYNEQFF. The CDR3 DNA follows: TGTGCCAGCAGTGCCCGACTCCCAGGGTACAATGAGCAGTTCTTC.

The chain uses TRBV28 and TRBJ2-7; 9 bases match TRBD1. From germline, CDR1 is MDHEN and CDR2 SYDVKM. J gave up 2 bases and V 7 bases, and 9 bases lay outside the gene matches. The CDR3 length is 15 residues. For the CDR3, the DNA is TGTGCCAGCACCAAAGGACAGGGGTTGACCTACGAGCAGTACTTC. Residues: CASTKGQGLTYEQYF.

The chain uses TRBV14 and TRBJ2-5; TRBD1 matches at 7 bases. The CDR3 is 13 amino acids. Germline V gives CDR1 SGHDN, CDR2 FVKESK. V lost 4 bases to trimming and J lost 6 bases; unmatched junction nucleotides: 5. This CDR3 is CASSPRDSQTQYF. The CDR3 region has the DNA TGTGCCAGCAGCCCCCGGGACAGCCAGACCCAGTACTTC. The full variable domain, its missing parts supplied by reference TRBV14 and TRBJ2-5, is EAGVTQFPSHSVIEKGQTVTLRCDPISGHDNLYWYRRVMGKEIKFLLHFVKESKQDESGMPNNRFLAERTGGTYSTLKVQPAELEDSGVYFCASSPRDSQTQYFGPGTRLLVL.